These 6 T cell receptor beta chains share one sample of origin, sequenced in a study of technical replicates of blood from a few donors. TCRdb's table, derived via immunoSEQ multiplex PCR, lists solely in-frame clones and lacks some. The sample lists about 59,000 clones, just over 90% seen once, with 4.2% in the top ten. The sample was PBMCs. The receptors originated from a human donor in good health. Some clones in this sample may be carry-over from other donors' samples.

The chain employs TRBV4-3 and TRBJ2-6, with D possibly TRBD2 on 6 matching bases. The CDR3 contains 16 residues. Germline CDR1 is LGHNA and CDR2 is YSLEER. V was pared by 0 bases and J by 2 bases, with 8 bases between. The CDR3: CASSQEEGTGANVLTF. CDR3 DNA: TGCGCCAGCAGCCAAGAGGAGGGGACTGGGGCCAACGTCCTGACTTTC.

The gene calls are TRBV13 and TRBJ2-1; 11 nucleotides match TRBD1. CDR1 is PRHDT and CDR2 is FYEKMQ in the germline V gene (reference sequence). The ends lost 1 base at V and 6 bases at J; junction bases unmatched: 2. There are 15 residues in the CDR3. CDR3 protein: CASSLEGQGVNEQFF. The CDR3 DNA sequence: TGTGCCAGCAGCTTAGAGGGACAGGGGGTCAATGAGCAGTTCTTC. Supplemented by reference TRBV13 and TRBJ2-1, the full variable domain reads AAGVIQSPRHLIKEKRETATLKCYPIPRHDTVYWYQQGPGQDPQFLISFYEKMQSDKGSIPDRFSAQQFSDYHSELNMSSLELGDSALYFCASSLEGQGVNEQFFGPGTRLTVL.

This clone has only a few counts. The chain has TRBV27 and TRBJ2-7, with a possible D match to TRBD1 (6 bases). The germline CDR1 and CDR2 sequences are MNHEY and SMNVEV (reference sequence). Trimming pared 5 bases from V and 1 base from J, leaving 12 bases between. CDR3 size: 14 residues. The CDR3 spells CASSVEQGSYEQYF. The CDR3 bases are TGTGCCAGCAGTGTCGAACAGGGTTCCTACGAGCAGTACTTC.

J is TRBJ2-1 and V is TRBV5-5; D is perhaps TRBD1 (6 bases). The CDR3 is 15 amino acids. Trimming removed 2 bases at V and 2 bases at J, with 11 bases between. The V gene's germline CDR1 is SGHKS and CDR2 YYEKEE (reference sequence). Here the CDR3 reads CASSLVGAAYNEQFF. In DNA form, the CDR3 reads TGTGCCAGCAGCTTAGTGGGGGCGGCCTACAATGAGCAGTTCTTC. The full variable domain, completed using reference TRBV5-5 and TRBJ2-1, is DAGVTQSPTHLIKTRGQQVTLRCSPISGHKSVSWYQQVLGQGPQFIFQYYEKEERGRGNFPDRFSARQFPNYSSELNVNALLLGDSALYLCASSLVGAAYNEQFFGPGTRLTVL.

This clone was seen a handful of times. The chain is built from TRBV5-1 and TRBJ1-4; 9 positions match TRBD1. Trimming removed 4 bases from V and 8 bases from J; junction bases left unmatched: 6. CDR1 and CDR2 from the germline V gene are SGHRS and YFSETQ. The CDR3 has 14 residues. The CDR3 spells CASSPGQGREKLFF. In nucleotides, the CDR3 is TGCGCCAGCAGCCCGGGACAGGGCCGCGAAAAACTGTTTTTT.

The CDR3 sequence: CASSPGLGEAFF. Written as DNA, the CDR3 is TGTGCCAGCAGTCCCGGACTTGGGGAAGCTTTCTTT. The chain links TRBV6-1 to TRBJ1-1; D not certain. Germline V CDR1 and CDR2: MNHNS, SASEGT. The length of the CDR3 is 12 residues. The ends were cut back, 5 bases at V and 8 bases at J, with 12 bases in the middle.